The table lists the clone carrying this T cell receptor beta chain with a few counts. This sample stems from a study of identical twins. It was template switching that added a universal primer site, and there were unique molecular identifiers on the cDNA. TCRdb fed the 5' RACE reads into MiXCR, producing one record per CDR3 protein. This sample has a few hundred thousand distinct CDR3 sequences, with around 8.8% found just once. CDR1 DFQATT and CDR2 SNEGSKA come from the germline V gene (reference sequence). The CDR3 has 15 amino acids. Another study also made use of these data, one on yellow fever vaccine responses in identical twins.

The V call is TRBV20-1, the J call TRBJ2-7; 7 positions agree with TRBD1. What was sequenced was memory (CD45RO+) T cells sorted from blood. This sequence was found in a young woman in good health. This CDR3 is CSALGARQGTYEQYF. The DNA for the CDR3 is TGCAGCGCACTGGGGGCACGACAGGGAACCTACGAGCAGTACTTC.